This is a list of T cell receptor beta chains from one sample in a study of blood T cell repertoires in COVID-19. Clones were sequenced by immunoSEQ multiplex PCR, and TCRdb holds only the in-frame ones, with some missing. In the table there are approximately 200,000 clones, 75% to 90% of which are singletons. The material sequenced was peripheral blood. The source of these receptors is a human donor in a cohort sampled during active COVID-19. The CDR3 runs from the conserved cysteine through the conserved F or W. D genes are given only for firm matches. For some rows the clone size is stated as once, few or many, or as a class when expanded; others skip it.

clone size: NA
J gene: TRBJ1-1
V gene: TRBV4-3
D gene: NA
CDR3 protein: CASSQGARNTEAFF
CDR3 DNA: TGCGCCAGCAGCCAAGGGGCCAGGAACACTGAAGCTTTCTTT

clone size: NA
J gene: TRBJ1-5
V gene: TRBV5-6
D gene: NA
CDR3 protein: CASSFQGGNQPQHF
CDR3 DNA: TGTGCCAGCAGCTTCCAGGGTGGGAATCAGCCCCAGCATTTT

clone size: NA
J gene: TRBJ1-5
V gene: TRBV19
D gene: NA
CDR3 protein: CASSSWGGNQPQHF
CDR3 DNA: TGTGCCAGTAGTTCCTGGGGCGGAAATCAGCCCCAGCATTTT

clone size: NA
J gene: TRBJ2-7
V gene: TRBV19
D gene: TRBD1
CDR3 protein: CASSIDQGAYEQYF
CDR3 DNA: TGTGCCAGTAGTATAGACCAGGGGGCATACGAGCAGTACTTC

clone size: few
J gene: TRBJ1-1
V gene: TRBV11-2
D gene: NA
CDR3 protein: CASSLNSGKGDTEAFF
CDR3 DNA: TGTGCCAGCAGCCTAAACTCAGGGAAAGGGGACACTGAAGCTTTCTTT

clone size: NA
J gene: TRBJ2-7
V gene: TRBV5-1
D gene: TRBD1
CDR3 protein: CASSLVSGTGGYEQYF
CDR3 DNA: TGCGCCAGCAGCTTGGTCTCCGGGACAGGGGGATACGAGCAGTACTTC

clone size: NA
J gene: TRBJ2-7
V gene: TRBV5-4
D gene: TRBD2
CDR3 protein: CASSSRGGSYEQYF
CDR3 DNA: TGTGCCAGCAGCAGCCGGGGGGGCTCCTACGAGCAGTACTTC

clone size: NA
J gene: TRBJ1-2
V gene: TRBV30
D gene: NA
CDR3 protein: CAWSVLRRHYGYTF
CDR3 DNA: TGTGCCTGGAGTGTACTTCGGCGGCACTATGGCTACACCTTC

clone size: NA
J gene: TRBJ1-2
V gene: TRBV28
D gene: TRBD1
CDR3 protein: CASSLYGDRGEDTF
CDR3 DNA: TGTGCCAGCAGTTTATACGGGGACAGGGGCGAGGACACCTTC

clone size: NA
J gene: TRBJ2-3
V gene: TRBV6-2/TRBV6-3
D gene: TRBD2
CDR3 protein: CASSYQMGLAASTDTQYF
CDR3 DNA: TGTGCCAGCAGTTACCAAATGGGACTAGCGGCTAGCACAGATACGCAGTATTTT

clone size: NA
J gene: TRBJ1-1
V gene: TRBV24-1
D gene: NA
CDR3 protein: CATSGNTEAFF
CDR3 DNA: TGTGCCACCAGCGGGAACACTGAAGCTTTCTTT

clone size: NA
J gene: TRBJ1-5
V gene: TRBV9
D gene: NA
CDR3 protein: CASSPREGTNQPQHF
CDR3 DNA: TGTGCCAGCAGCCCGAGGGAGGGGACCAATCAGCCCCAGCATTTT

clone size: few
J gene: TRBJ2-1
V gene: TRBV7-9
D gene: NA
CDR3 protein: CASSLNSYNEQFF
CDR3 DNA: TGTGCCAGCAGCTTAAATAGCTACAATGAGCAGTTCTTC

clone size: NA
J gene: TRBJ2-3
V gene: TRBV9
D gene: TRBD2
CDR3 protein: CASSVGGRAPDTQYF
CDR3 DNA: TGTGCCAGCAGCGTAGGCGGGAGGGCCCCAGATACGCAGTATTTT

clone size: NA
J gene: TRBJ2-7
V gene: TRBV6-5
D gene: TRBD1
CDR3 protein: CASSWGQGYEQYF
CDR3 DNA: TGTGCCAGCAGCTGGGGACAGGGCTACGAGCAGTACTTC

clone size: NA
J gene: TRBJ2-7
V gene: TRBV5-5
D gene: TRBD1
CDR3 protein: CASSLQPGQSYEQYF
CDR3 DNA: TGTGCCAGCAGCTTACAGCCGGGACAGAGCTACGAGCAGTACTTC

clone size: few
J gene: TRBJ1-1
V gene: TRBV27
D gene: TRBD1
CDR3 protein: CASGWTGMNTEAFF
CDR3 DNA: TGTGCCAGCGGCTGGACAGGGATGAACACTGAAGCTTTCTTT

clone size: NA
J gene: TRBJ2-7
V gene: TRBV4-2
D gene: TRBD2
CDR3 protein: CASSQAVAGASYEQYF
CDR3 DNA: TGTGCCAGCAGCCAGGCTGTAGCGGGAGCCTCCTACGAGCAGTACTTC

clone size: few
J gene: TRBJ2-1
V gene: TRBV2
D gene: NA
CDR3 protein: CASPTVHDFSNEQFF
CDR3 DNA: TGTGCCAGCCCGACGGTCCACGACTTCAGCAATGAGCAGTTCTTC

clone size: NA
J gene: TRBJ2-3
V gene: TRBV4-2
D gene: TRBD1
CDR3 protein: CASSQAFWDRGADTQYF
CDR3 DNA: TGTGCCAGCAGCCAGGCCTTCTGGGACAGGGGTGCAGATACGCAGTATTTT

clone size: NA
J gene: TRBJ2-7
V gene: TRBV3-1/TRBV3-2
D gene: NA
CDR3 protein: CASSHTNEQYF
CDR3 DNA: TGTGCCAGCAGCCACACAAACGAGCAGTACTTC

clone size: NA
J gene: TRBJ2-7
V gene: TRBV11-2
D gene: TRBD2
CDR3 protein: CASSIGGGLYEQYF
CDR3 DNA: TGTGCCAGCAGCATCGGCGGGGGGCTCTACGAGCAGTACTTC

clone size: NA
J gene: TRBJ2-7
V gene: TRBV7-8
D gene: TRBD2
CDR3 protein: CASSPNSGSPHEQYF
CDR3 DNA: TGTGCCAGCAGCCCTAATAGCGGGAGCCCCCACGAGCAGTACTTC

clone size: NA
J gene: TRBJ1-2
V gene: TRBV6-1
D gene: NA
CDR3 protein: CASSEYSRGRYGYTF
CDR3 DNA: TGTGCCAGCAGTGAATATTCCAGGGGTCGGTATGGCTACACCTTC

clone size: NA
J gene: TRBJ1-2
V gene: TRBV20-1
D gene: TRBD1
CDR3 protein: CSASGTGGFYGYTF
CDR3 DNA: TGCAGTGCTAGTGGGACAGGGGGCTTCTATGGCTACACCTTC

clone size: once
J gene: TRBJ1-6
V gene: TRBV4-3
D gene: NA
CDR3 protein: CASSQTQAGSYNSPLHF
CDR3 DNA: TGCGCCAGCAGCCAAACGCAGGCAGGGTCTTATAATTCACCCCTCCACTTT

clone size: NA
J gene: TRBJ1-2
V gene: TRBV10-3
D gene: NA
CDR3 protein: CAIHGEAVGDYGYTF
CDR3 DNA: TGTGCCATTCACGGGGAAGCAGTAGGAGACTATGGCTACACCTTC

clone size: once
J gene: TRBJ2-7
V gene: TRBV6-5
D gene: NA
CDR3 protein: CASHQGGEQYF
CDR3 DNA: TGTGCCAGCCACCAGGGAGGCGAGCAGTACTTC

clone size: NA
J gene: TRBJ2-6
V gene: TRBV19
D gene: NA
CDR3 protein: CASSIRGTGANVLTF
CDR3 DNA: TGTGCCAGTAGTATACGGGGGACTGGGGCCAACGTCCTGACTTTC

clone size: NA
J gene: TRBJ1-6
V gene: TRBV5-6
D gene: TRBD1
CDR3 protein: CASSLVGRGPDSPLHF
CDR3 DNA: TGTGCCAGCAGCTTGGTGGGCAGGGGGCCCGATTCACCCCTCCACTTT

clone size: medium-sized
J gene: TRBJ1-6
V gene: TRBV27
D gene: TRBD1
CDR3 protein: CASSPRDSNSPLHF
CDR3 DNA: TGTGCCAGCAGTCCCCGGGACAGCAATTCACCCCTCCACTTT

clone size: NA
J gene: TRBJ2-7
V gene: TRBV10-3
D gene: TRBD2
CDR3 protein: CAISRTSGSTSEQYF
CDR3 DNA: TGTGCCATCAGCAGGACTAGCGGGAGTACCTCCGAGCAGTACTTC

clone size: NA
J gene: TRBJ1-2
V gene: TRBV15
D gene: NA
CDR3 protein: CATSRVLGQGGYTF
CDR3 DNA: TGTGCCACCAGCAGAGTACTGGGGCAGGGTGGCTACACCTTC

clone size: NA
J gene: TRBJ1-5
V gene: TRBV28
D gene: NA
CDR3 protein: CASSFRGTGDQPQHF
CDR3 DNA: TGTGCCAGCAGTTTTAGGGGGACGGGTGATCAGCCCCAGCATTTT

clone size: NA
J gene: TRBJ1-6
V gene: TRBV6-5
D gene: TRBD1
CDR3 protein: CATGRDRGHNSPLHF
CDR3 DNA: TGTGCCACCGGACGAGACAGGGGCCATAATTCACCCCTCCACTTT

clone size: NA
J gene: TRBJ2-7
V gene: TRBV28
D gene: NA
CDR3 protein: CASSYPRGPQGQYF
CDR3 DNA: TGTGCCAGCAGCTACCCCCGAGGCCCCCAGGGGCAGTACTTC

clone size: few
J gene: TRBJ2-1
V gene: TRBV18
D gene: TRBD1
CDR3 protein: CASSPGTGFYNEQFF
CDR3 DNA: TGTGCCAGCTCACCGGGGACAGGGTTCTACAATGAGCAGTTCTTC

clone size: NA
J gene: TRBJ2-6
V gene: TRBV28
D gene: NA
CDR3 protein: CASSSPGSSGANVLTF
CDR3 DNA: TGTGCCAGCAGTTCGCCCGGGTCCTCTGGGGCCAACGTCCTGACTTTC

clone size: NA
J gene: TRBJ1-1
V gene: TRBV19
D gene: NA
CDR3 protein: CASSMAGGGGPEAFF
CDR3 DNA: TGTGCCAGTAGTATGGCAGGTGGCGGAGGGCCCGAAGCTTTCTTT

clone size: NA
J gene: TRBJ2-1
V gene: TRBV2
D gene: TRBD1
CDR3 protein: CASSAGTAAYNEQFF
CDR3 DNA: TGTGCCAGCAGTGCCGGGACAGCAGCCTACAATGAGCAGTTCTTC

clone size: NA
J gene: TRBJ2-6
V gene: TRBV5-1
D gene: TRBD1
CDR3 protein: CASSHNRDRKRGANVLTF
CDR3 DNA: TGCGCCAGCAGCCATAACCGGGACAGGAAAAGGGGGGCCAACGTCCTGACTTTC

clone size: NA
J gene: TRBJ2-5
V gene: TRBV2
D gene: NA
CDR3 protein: CASSDWAPETQYF
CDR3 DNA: TGTGCCAGCAGTGATTGGGCTCCAGAGACCCAGTACTTC

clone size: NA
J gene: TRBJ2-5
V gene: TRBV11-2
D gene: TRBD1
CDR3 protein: CASSRGQLEETQYF
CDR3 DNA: TGTGCCAGCAGCCGGGGACAGTTAGAAGAGACCCAGTACTTC

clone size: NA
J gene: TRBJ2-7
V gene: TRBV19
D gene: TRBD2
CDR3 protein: CASSIRTSGGLEQYF
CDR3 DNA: TGTGCCAGTAGTATCCGAACTAGCGGGGGTCTCGAGCAGTACTTC

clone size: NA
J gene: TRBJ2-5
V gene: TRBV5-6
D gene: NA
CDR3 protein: CASISTSARETQYF
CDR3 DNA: TGTGCCAGCATCTCAACTAGTGCCAGAGAGACCCAGTACTTC

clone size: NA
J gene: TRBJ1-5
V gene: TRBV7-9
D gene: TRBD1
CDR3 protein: CASSLGQGVGQPQHF
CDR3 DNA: TGTGCCAGCAGCTTGGGACAGGGAGTTGGGCAGCCCCAGCATTTT

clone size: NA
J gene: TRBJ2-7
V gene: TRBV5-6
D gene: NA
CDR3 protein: CASSLGRYEQYF
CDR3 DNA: TGTGCCAGCAGCTTGGGCAGATACGAGCAGTACTTC

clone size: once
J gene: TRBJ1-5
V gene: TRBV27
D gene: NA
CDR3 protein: CASSFRYRYTQPQHF
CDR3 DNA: TGTGCCAGCAGTTTTCGATATAGATATACGCAGCCCCAGCATTTT

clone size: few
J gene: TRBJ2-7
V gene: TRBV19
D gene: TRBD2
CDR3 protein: CASSFTSGSDLQYF
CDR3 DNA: TGTGCCAGTAGTTTTACTAGCGGGAGTGATTTGCAGTACTTC

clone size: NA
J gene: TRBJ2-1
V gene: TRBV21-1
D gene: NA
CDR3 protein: CASSKGSSGSYNEQFF
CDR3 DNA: TGTGCCAGCAGCAAAGGGAGTAGCGGGAGCTACAATGAGCAGTTCTTC